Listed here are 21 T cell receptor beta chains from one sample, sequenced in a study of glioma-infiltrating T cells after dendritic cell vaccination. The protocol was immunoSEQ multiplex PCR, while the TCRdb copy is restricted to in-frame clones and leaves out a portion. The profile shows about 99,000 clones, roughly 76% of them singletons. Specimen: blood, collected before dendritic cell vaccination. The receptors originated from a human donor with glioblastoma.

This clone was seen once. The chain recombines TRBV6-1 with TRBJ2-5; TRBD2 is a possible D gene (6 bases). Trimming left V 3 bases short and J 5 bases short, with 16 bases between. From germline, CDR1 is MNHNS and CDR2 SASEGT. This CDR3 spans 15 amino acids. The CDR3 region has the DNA TGTGCCAGCAGTGAGATGGGACTCGAAGGGGAGACCCAGTACTTC. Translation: CASSEMGLEGETQYF.

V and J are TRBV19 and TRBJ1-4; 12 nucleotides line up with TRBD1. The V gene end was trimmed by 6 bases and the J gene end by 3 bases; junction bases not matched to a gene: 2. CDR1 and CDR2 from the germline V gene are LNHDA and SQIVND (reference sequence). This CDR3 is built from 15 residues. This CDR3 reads CASRGQGAANEKLFF. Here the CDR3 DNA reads TGTGCCAGTAGGGGACAGGGGGCGGCTAATGAAAAACTGTTTTTT.

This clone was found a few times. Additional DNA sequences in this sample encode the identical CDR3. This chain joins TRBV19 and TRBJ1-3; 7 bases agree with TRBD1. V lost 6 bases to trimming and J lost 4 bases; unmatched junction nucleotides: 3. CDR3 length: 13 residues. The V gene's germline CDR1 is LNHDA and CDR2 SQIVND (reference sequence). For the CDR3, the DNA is TGTGCCAGTAGCGGACAGGCCGGAAACACCATATATTTT. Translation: CASSGQAGNTIYF.

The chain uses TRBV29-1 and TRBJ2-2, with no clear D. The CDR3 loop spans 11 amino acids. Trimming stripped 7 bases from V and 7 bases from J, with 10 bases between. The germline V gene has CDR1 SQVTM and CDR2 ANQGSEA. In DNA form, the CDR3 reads TGCAGCGCCTTATTTATCGGGGAGCTGTTTTTT. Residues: CSALFIGELFF.

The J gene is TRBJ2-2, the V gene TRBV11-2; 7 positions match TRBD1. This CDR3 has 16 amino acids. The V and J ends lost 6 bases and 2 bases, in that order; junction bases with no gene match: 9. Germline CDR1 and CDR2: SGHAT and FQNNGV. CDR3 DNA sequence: TGTGCCAGCAGTGTAATAGGGGGCCACAACACCGGGGAGCTGTTTTTT. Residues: CASSVIGGHNTGELFF.

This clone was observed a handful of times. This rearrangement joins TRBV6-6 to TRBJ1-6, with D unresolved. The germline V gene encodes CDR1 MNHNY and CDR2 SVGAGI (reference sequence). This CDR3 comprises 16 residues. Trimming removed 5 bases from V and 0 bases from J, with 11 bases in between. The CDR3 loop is CASSVNPSSYNSPLHF. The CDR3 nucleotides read TGTGCCAGCAGTGTTAATCCCAGCTCCTATAATTCACCCCTCCACTTT.

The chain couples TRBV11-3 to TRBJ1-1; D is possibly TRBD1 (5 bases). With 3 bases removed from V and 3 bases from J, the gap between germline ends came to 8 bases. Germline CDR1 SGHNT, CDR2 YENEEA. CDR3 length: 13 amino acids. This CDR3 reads CASSFREDTEAFF. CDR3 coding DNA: TGTGCCAGCAGCTTCAGGGAGGACACTGAAGCTTTCTTT. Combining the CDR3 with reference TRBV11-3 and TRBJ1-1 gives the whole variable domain EAGVVQSPRYKIIEKKQPVAFWCNPISGHNTLYWYLQNLGQGPELLIRYENEEAVDDSQLPKDRFSAERLKGVDSTLKIQPAELGDSAVYLCASSFREDTEAFFGQGTRLTVV.

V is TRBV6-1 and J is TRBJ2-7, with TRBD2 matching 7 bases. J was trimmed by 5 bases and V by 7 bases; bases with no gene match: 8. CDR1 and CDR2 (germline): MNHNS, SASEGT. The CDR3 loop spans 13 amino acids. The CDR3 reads CASNRDYTHEQYF. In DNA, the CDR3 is TGTGCCAGCAACCGGGACTACACCCACGAGCAGTACTTC.

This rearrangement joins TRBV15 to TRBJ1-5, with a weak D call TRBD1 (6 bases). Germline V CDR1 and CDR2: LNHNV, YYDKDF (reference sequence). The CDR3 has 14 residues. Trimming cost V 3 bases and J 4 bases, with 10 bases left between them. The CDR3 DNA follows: TGTGCCACCAGCAGTACAGGGTCAAATCAGCCCCAGCATTTT. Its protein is CATSSTGSNQPQHF.

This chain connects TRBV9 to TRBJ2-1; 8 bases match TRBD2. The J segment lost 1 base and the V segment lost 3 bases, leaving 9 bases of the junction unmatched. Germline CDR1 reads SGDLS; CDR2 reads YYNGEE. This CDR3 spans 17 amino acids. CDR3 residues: CASSALGGGTSYNEQFF. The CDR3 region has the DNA TGTGCCAGCAGCGCCCTCGGGGGGGGGACTTCCTACAATGAGCAGTTCTTC.

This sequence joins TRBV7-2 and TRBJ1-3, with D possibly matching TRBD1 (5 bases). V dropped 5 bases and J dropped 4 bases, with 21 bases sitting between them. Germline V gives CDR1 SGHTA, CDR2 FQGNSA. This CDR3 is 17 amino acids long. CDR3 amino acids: CASSQDRGAIGGNTIYF. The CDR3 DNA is TGTGCCAGCAGCCAAGATCGTGGGGCGATCGGGGGAAACACCATATATTTT.

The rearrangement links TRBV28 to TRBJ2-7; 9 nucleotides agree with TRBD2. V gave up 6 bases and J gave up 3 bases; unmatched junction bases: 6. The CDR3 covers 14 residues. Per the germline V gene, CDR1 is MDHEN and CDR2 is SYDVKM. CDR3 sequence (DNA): TGTGCCAGCAGCACGCTAGCGGGGAGCTACGAGCAGTACTTC. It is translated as CASSTLAGSYEQYF.

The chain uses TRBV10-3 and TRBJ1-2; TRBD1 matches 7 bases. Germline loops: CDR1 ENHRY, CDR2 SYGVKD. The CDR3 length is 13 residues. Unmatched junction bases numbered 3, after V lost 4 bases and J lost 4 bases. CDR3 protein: CAISGGTVYGYTF. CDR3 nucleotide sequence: TGTGCCATCAGTGGCGGGACAGTCTATGGCTACACCTTC.

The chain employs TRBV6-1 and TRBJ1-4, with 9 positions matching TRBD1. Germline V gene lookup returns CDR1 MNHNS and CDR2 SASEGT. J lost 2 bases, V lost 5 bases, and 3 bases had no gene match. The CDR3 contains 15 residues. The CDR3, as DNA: TGTGCCAGCAGTCTACAGGGGGCGACTAATGAAAAACTGTTTTTT. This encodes CASSLQGATNEKLFF.

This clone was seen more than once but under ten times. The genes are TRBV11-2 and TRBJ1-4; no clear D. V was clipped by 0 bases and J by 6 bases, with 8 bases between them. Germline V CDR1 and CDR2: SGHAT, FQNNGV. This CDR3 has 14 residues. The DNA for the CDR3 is TGTGCCAGCAGCTTAGAGGTCGGAGATGAAAAACTGTTTTTT. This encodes CASSLEVGDEKLFF.

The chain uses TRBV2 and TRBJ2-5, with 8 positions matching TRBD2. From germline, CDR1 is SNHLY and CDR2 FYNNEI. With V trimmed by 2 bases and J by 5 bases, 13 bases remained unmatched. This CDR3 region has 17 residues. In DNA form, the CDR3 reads TGTGCCAGCAGTGAATGGGCAGCGGGGGCTCCATTGGAGACCCAGTACTTC. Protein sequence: CASSEWAAGAPLETQYF. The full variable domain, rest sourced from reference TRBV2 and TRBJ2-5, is EPEVTQTPSHQVTQMGQEVILRCVPISNHLYFYWYRQILGQKVEFLVSFYNNEISEKSEIFDDQFSVERPDGSNFTLKIRSTKLEDSAMYFCASSEWAAGAPLETQYFGPGTRLLVL.

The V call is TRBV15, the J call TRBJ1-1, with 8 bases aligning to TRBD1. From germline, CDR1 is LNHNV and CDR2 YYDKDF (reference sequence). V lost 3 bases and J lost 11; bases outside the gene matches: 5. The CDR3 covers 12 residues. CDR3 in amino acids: CATSRDRVWAFF. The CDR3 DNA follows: TGTGCCACCAGCAGGGACAGGGTGTGGGCTTTCTTT. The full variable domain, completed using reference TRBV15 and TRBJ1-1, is DAMVIQNPRYQVTQFGKPVTLSCSQTLNHNVMYWYQQKSSQAPKLLFHYYDKDFNNEADTPDNFQSRRPNTSFCFLDIRSPGLGDTAMYLCATSRDRVWAFFGQGTRLTVV.

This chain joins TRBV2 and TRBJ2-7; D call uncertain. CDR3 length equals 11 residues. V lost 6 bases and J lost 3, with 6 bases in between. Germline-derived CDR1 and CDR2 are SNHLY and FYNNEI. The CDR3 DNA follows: TGTGCCAGCAGGAGGAACTACGAGCAGTACTTC. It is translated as CASRRNYEQYF.

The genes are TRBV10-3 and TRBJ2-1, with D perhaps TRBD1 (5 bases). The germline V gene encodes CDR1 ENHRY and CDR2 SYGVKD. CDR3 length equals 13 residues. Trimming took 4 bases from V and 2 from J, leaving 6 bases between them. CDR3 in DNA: TGTGCCATCAGTGCAGGGACCTACAATGAGCAGTTCTTC. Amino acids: CAISAGTYNEQFF.

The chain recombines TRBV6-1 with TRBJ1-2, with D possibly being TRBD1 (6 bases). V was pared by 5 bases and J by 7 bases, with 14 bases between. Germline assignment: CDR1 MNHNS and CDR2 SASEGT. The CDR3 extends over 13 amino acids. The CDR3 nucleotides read TGTGCCAGCAGTCCCCGGGGAGGGGGTGGCTACACCTTC. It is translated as CASSPRGGGGYTF.

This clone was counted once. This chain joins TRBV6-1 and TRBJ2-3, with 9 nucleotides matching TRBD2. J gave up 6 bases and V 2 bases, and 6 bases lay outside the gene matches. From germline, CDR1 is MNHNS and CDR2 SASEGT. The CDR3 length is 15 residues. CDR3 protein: CASSEYAGGTDTQYF. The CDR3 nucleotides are TGTGCCAGCAGTGAATACGCGGGGGGGACGGATACGCAGTATTTT.